This T cell receptor beta chain was found in a study of beta chain features in type 1 diabetes. Over 95% purity was reached by all sorted populations. CDR3 length equals 15 residues. Germline CDR1 is MNHNY and CDR2 is SVGAGI (reference sequence). Trimming cost V 4 bases and J 7 bases; bases outside gene matches: 10. There are a few counts of this clone. Its specificity is unknown. Expressed TCRB transcripts were sequenced after all isolated RNA was converted to cDNA. Sequenced by immunoSEQ multiplex PCR; TCRdb stores in-frame clones only, minus some. The sample lists 600,000 to 700,000 clones; 9.5% to 15% were seen once. Study results and limitations: In every one of the four CD4+ subsets, TCRB CDR3s were moderately but significantly shorter in Type 1 diabetes patients. Relative to healthy donors, patients appeared to have naive, central memory and Treg TCRB repertoires that were more similar.

The material sequenced was naive CD4+ T cells from blood. The chain recombines TRBV6-6 with TRBJ1-5; 7 nucleotides match TRBD1. This clonotype originated in a man aged 30 to 39 with type 1 diabetes. CDR3 protein: CASSSVDRRGQPQHF. CDR3 nucleotide sequence: TGTGCCAGCAGTTCCGTGGACAGGCGCGGCCAGCCCCAGCATTTT.